The following is a T cell receptor (beta chain) sequence with its context. The source of the sample is a study of blood T cell repertoires in COVID-19. Study-level background: The United States, Italy and Spain were the sources of the acute and convalescent COVID-19 samples.

The CDR3 is made up of 14 amino acids. V shed 9 bases and J shed 6 bases, with 17 bases lying between them. Germline V gene sequence: CDR1 SNHLY, CDR2 FYNNEI. In the original processing: Nucleated cell counts were estimated from reference gene primer amplification. Profiled with immunoSEQ multiplex PCR; TCRdb holds only in-frame clones, not every one. For V, J and clone size, that table is used; D and trimming come from the DNA. The sample lists 200,000 to 250,000 clones, roughly 87% occurring once. The sequence was obtained from a middle-aged man with active or convalescent COVID-19. This chain uses TRBV2 with TRBJ2-2; TRBD2 might be the D (5 bases). The sequenced sample was peripheral blood. The CDR3 loop reads CASAETGNPGELFF. CDR3 nucleotide sequence: TGTGCCAGTGCGGAGACGGGGAATCCCGGGGAGCTGTTTTTT. The full variable domain, its missing parts supplied by reference TRBV2 and TRBJ2-2, is EPEVTQTPSHQVTQMGQEVILRCVPISNHLYFYWYRQILGQKVEFLVSFYNNEISEKSEIFDDQFSVERPDGSNFTLKIRSTKLEDSAMYFCASAETGNPGELFFGEGSRLTVL.